This T cell receptor beta chain was sequenced during a study of cytomegalovirus exposure and HLA in healthy donors. General study findings and limits: Later, TCR association rates were found to vary by HLA locus, highest for DRB1 and lowest for HLA-C.

Note on this clone: Its specificity is unknown.

Amplification used 60 Vbeta primers and 13 Jbeta primers. TCRdb keeps only in-frame clones here, not all; method: immunoSEQ multiplex PCR. The repertoire holds more than 55,000 clones, with 80% as singletons. This TCR came from a woman aged 40 to 49 in good health and CMV-seronegative. The specimen was PBMCs.

DNA for the CDR3: TGCGCCAGCAGCCAAGATTACCGGGGAGCGGACGAGCAGTACTTC. This encodes CASSQDYRGADEQYF. The V call is TRBV4-3, the J call TRBJ2-7; a possible D gene is TRBD2 (5 bases). The V end was cut by 0 bases, the J end by 5 bases, with 14 bases between. CDR3 length equals 15 residues. The germline gives CDR1 LGHNA, CDR2 YSLEER.